The 20 T cell receptor beta chains presented below share a single source sample, sequenced in a study of cytomegalovirus exposure and HLA in healthy donors (dated by TCRdb to the late 2010s). The library was built by means of the immunoSEQ multiplex PCR assay. A mixture of 60 forward primers for TCR Vbeta segments and 13 reverse primers for TCR Jbeta segments was used in the multiplex PCR. What TCRdb holds here is the immuneACCESS table cut down to in-frame rearrangements. Part of the clones is not present; checked against another copy, under half of the missing clones reflect an unresolved V gene, and the others are unexplained. Present in this sample are roughly 110,000 clones, under 85% of which were seen just once. Of the sample, 3.5% to 5% is held by the ten largest clones. Sequencing used PBMCs. The receptors shown here come from a male donor in good health and CMV-seronegative.

The J gene is TRBJ1-6, the V gene TRBV7-8; TRBD1 matches at 7 bases. V shed 1 base and J 6 bases; nucleotides not matched to a gene: 9. Looked up from germline, CDR1 is SGHVS and CDR2 is FQNEAQ. The CDR3 totals 17 residues. CDR3 amino acids: CASSLGGGQAFNSPLHF. CDR3 in DNA: TGTGCCAGCAGCTTAGGTGGCGGACAGGCTTTTAATTCACCCCTCCACTTT.

The genes are TRBV5-4 and TRBJ2-7; 7 bases agree with TRBD1. Germline lookup yields CDR1 SGHNT and CDR2 YYREEE (reference sequence). This CDR3 is 15 amino acids long. After removal of 0 bases from V and 2 bases from J, the junction contained 5 bases not matched to a gene. CDR3 nucleotide sequence: TGTGCCAGCAGCTTGGAACAGGGGTTTACCTACGAGCAGTACTTC. Protein: CASSLEQGFTYEQYF. Drawing the rest from reference TRBV5-4 and TRBJ2-7, the complete variable domain is ETGVTQSPTHLIKTRGQQVTLRCSSQSGHNTVSWYQQALGQGPQFIFQYYREEENGRGNFPPRFSGLQFPNYSSELNVNALELDDSALYLCASSLEQGFTYEQYFGPGTRLTVT.

The chain employs TRBV7-9 and TRBJ2-7, with TRBD2 matching 9 bases. The germline CDR1 and CDR2 sequences are SEHNR and FQNEAQ (reference sequence). The CDR3 length is 19 residues. The ends lost 1 base at V and 2 bases at J; junction bases unmatched: 15. CDR3: CASSLERGVLAGQTYEQYF. DNA for the CDR3: TGTGCCAGCAGCTTAGAGCGAGGGGTTCTAGCGGGACAAACCTACGAGCAGTACTTC.

The chain joins TRBV9 to TRBJ2-3, with D uncertain. V was cut by 4 bases and J by 5 bases, with 11 bases left in between. CDR3 length equals 13 residues. Germline-derived CDR1 and CDR2 are SGDLS and YYNGEE. The CDR3, as DNA: TGTGCCAGCAGCTATGTGGCAAAAGATACGCAGTATTTT. Its translation: CASSYVAKDTQYF.

The V call is TRBV9, the J call TRBJ2-2; maybe TRBD2 (6 bases). The CDR3 extends over 17 amino acids. CDR1 and CDR2 from the germline V gene are SGDLS and YYNGEE. Trimming took off 0 bases at V and 3 bases at J, with 15 bases between the two ends. CDR3 amino acids: CASSVVGGLRDTGELFF. The CDR3 coding sequence is TGTGCCAGCAGCGTAGTGGGAGGTCTCCGGGACACCGGGGAGCTGTTTTTT.

The chain employs TRBV30 and TRBJ1-2; D uncertain. Germline assignment: CDR1 GTSNPN and CDR2 SVGIG (reference sequence). The V end lost 6 bases, the J end lost 7 bases, and 12 bases lay between the germline ends. CDR3 size: 11 residues. This CDR3 is CACGIRGGYTF. For the CDR3, the DNA is TGTGCCTGCGGTATTCGTGGTGGCTACACCTTC. Full variable domain (outside the CDR3, taken from reference TRBV30 and TRBJ1-2): SQTIHQWPATLVQPVGSPLSLECTVEGTSNPNLYWYRQAAGRGLQLLFYSVGIGQISSEVPQNLSASRPQDRQFILSSKKLLLSDSGFYLCACGIRGGYTFGSGTRLTVV.

Note on this clone: Within the sample, other DNA sequences also encode this same CDR3. The rearrangement links TRBV7-9 to TRBJ1-1; D remains ambiguous. CDR1 is SEHNR, CDR2 FQNEAQ, per germline (reference sequence). The CDR3 loop spans 12 amino acids. Trimming cost V 3 bases and J 4 bases, with 6 bases left between them. The CDR3 loop reads CASSFPGTEAFF. In nucleotides, the CDR3 is TGTGCCAGCAGCTTCCCGGGCACTGAAGCTTTCTTT.

The rearrangement links TRBV27 to TRBJ1-2; D might be TRBD1 (6 bases). Trimming left V 5 bases short and J 5 bases short, with 18 bases between. Germline V gene sequence: CDR1 MNHEY, CDR2 SMNVEV (reference sequence). This CDR3 spans 15 amino acids. This chain's CDR3 is CASSTEFSGEYGYTF. CDR3 DNA sequence: TGTGCCAGCAGTACCGAATTTTCAGGGGAATATGGCTACACCTTC.

This chain connects TRBV10-1 to TRBJ2-1, with 11 bases fitting TRBD2. The V gene's germline CDR1 is WNHNN and CDR2 SYGVQD (reference sequence). The CDR3 has 15 residues. The ends lost 3 bases at V and 7 bases at J; junction bases unmatched: 5. The CDR3 coding sequence is TGCGCCAGCAGTGAAACTAGCGGGAGTTGGAATGAGCAGTTCTTC. This translates into CASSETSGSWNEQFF.

The chain couples TRBV6-1 to TRBJ1-5; maybe TRBD1 (5 bases). This CDR3 comprises 14 residues. Looked up from germline, CDR1 is MNHNS and CDR2 is SASEGT. The ends were cut back, 7 bases at V and 3 bases at J, with 13 bases in the middle. CDR3 sequence (DNA): TGTGCCAGCATGGGAGGAGGGGACAATCAGCCCCAGCATTTT. Translation gives CASMGGGDNQPQHF.

The gene calls are TRBV5-1 and TRBJ2-3; possible D gene TRBD2, 5 bases. Germline V gene lookup returns CDR1 SGHRS and CDR2 YFSETQ. CDR3 length equals 15 residues. The V and J ends lost 0 bases and 1 base respectively, with 9 bases between them. CDR3 in DNA: TGCGCCAGCAGCTTGGTCTCCGGGGGCACAGATACGCAGTATTTT. Translation gives CASSLVSGGTDTQYF.

This rearrangement joins TRBV7-6 to TRBJ2-7; D may be TRBD2 (5 bases). The CDR3 runs to 12 residues. CDR1 is SGHVS, CDR2 FNYEAQ, per germline. V lost 5 bases to trimming and J lost 2 bases, with 7 bases between them. CDR3 bases: TGTGCCAGCAGCCCCGGGGCCTACGAGCAGTACTTC. This sequence encodes CASSPGAYEQYF.

This chain uses TRBV5-1 with TRBJ2-7; TRBD2 agrees at 7 bases. V lost 4 bases and J lost 0; bases outside the gene matches: 10. Germline V gene sequence: CDR1 SGHRS, CDR2 YFSETQ. This CDR3 is 16 amino acids long. The CDR3 nucleotides are TGCGCCAGCAGCCCTAAGAGGGGAGGGAGCTCCTACGAGCAGTACTTC. It translates to CASSPKRGGSSYEQYF.

This clone was counted a single time. The V call is TRBV29-1, the J call TRBJ2-5; 7 bases fit TRBD2. The CDR3 loop spans 12 amino acids. Germline V gene sequence: CDR1 SQVTM, CDR2 ANQGSEA. Germline trimming cut 4 bases from V and 4 bases from J; bases unmatched to any gene: 3. The CDR3 loop is CSVVGRVETQYF. CDR3 DNA: TGCAGCGTTGTGGGGAGGGTAGAGACCCAGTACTTC.

The sample holds a few counts of this clone. J is TRBJ1-2 and V is TRBV7-2; tentatively, D is TRBD1 (6 bases). The germline CDR1 and CDR2 sequences are SGHTA and FQGNSA. V lost 5 bases, J lost 1 base, and 8 bases lay in between. This CDR3 spans 13 amino acids. Here the CDR3 DNA reads TGTGCCAGCAGCAACAGGGATAACTATGGCTACACCTTC. It encodes CASSNRDNYGYTF.

The rearrangement uses TRBV6-5 and TRBJ2-4, with D perhaps TRBD2 (6 bases). V was clipped by 2 bases and J by 6 bases, with 11 bases between them. Germline V gene lookup returns CDR1 MNHEY and CDR2 SVGAGI. The CDR3 totals 14 residues. In DNA form, the CDR3 reads TGTGCCAGCAGTTACATGGAGGGATTAAACATTCAGTACTTC. Translating it yields CASSYMEGLNIQYF.

The V call is TRBV15, the J call TRBJ2-7; 11 bases are a match to TRBD2. V shed 4 bases, J shed 7 bases, and the junction held 9 bases outside the gene matches. The germline V gene encodes CDR1 LNHNV and CDR2 YYDKDF (reference sequence). The CDR3 is made up of 15 amino acids. Here the CDR3 reads CATSTLAGGSLEQYF. CDR3 nucleotides: TGTGCCACCAGCACCTTAGCGGGAGGGTCTCTGGAGCAGTACTTC.

J is TRBJ1-5 and V is TRBV7-8, with TRBD1 matching over 7 bases. Losses at the gene ends were 0 bases for V and 6 bases for J; bases not matched to a gene: 2. From germline, CDR1 is SGHVS and CDR2 FQNEAQ. This CDR3 is built from 14 residues. The DNA for the CDR3 is TGTGCCAGCAGCTTAGCAGGGGGCGTTCAGCCCCAGCATTTT. Translated: CASSLAGGVQPQHF.

This chain links TRBV6-4 with TRBJ2-3, with 7 positions matching TRBD2. This CDR3 has 15 amino acids. V dropped 0 bases and J dropped 4; count of bases not matched to a gene: 4. Germline V CDR1 and CDR2: MRHNA, SNTAGT. The CDR3 nucleotides are TGTGCCAGCAGTGACTCCGGCGGGAGTTCAGATACGCAGTATTTT. The encoded protein is CASSDSGGSSDTQYF.

The chain is built from TRBV7-2 and TRBJ2-1; TRBD2 aligns across 11 bases. The ends lost 4 bases at V and 6 bases at J; junction bases unmatched: 5. The germline gives CDR1 SGHTA, CDR2 FQGNSA. The CDR3 totals 15 residues. CDR3 DNA: TGTGCCAGCAGCTCACGAGGGACTAGCGGCAATGAGCAGTTCTTC. Translation gives CASSSRGTSGNEQFF.